A single sample gave rise to the 27 T cell receptor beta chains below, sequenced in a study of tissue T cells after allogeneic stem cell transplantation. The assay was immunoSEQ multiplex PCR, and TCRdb's table has in-frame clones only and misses some. The sample carries about 5,000 clones, nearly 40% recorded once. The time point was: mouse harvest day 14 after allogeneic transplant. Tail vein injection delivered 10^7 T-cell-depleted bone marrow cells and 10^6 splenic CD5+ T cells. The sequencing input was gut tissue. The receptors originated from a female BALB/c mouse given C57BL/6 T cells with graft-versus-host disease after an allogeneic hematopoietic cell transplant.

This clone came up a few times. The gene symbols are mouse symbols. The read terminates 1 residue before the CDR3 end, so the remaining end is supplied by the germline J gene. The rearrangement uses TRBV26 and TRBJ1-1, with D tentatively TRBD1 (6 bases). This CDR3 is built from 14 residues. Germline loops: CDR1 KGHPV, CDR2 FQNQEV (reference sequence). V lost 9 bases and J 0 bases, leaving 14 bases between the germline ends. The chain's CDR3 is CASPRDKANTEVFF. CDR3 DNA (partial): TGTGCCAGTCCCCGGGACAAAGCAAACACAGAAGTCTTC.

Concerning this clone: Mouse names are used for the genes. The missing CDR3 end, 1 residue past where the read stops, is filled in from the germline J gene. This sequence joins TRBV3 and TRBJ1-4; 8 nucleotides align to TRBD1. The junction had 0 bases not matched to a gene; V was cut back by 2 bases and J by 1 base. The germline CDR1 and CDR2 sequences are SNHLY and FYNGKV (reference sequence). The CDR3 totals 15 residues. Incomplete CDR3 DNA: TGTGCCAGCAGCTTACAGGGGGCTTCCAACGAAAGATTATTT. The encoded protein is CASSLQGASNERLF. From start to end, the CDR3 is CASSLQGASNERLFF. Full variable domain (missing parts from reference TRBV3 and TRBJ1-4): GPKVLQIPSHQIIDMGQMVTLNCDPVSNHLYFYWYKQILGQQMEFLVNFYNGKVMEKSKLFKDQFSVERPDGSYFTLKIQPTALEDSAVYFCASSLQGASNERLFFGHGTKLSVL.

By share, this clone ranks as medium-sized. Mouse germline and gene names are used. The read terminates 1 residue ahead of where the CDR3 ends, so the germline J gene completes it. The rearrangement uses TRBV13-1 and TRBJ2-1; D not certain. This CDR3 region has 13 residues. The V gene lost 2 bases and the J gene lost 1 base, with 4 bases spanning the gap. The germline gives CDR1 NSHNY, CDR2 SYGAGN. CDR3 region: CASSDKNYAEQFF. Partial CDR3 DNA: TGTGCCAGCAGTGACAAAAACTATGCTGAGCAGTTC.

A few counts support this clone. Gene names are the mouse ones. The read ends 1 residue before the CDR3 terminus; that terminus is restored from the germline J gene. The chain carries TRBV12-1 and TRBJ2-7; D possibly corresponds to TRBD2 (6 bases). Per the germline V gene, CDR1 is SGHSN and CDR2 is HYEKVE. Trimming removed 2 bases from V and 0 bases from J, with 16 bases in between. The CDR3 extends over 16 amino acids. The CDR3 sequence is CASSPHWVRSSYEQYF. The CDR3 bases that were read are TGTGCCAGCTCTCCCCACTGGGTCAGGAGCTCCTATGAACAGTAC.

This clone was detected only a few times. Any gene name here is a mouse gene name. The read halts 1 residue ahead of the CDR3 end, with the missing end drawn from the germline J gene. The chain recombines TRBV4 with TRBJ2-7; D not certain. The CDR3 totals 13 residues. V was pared by 5 bases and J by 0 bases, with 8 bases between. Germline assignment: CDR1 LGHDT and CDR2 YNNKQL (reference sequence). The DNA read from the CDR3 is TGTGCCAGCAGCCCCCAGAACTCCTATGAACAGTAC. This codes for CASSPQNSYEQY. The whole CDR3 is CASSPQNSYEQYF.

By share of the sample, this clone is medium-sized (0.01 to 0.1%). Germline and genes here are mouse. The missing CDR3 end, 1 residue past where the read stops, is filled in from the germline J gene. This chain links TRBV3 with TRBJ2-5; D is unclear. The V gene's germline CDR1 is SNHLY and CDR2 FYNGKV (reference sequence). Trimming took 3 bases from V and 3 from J, leaving 4 bases between them. The CDR3 totals 12 residues. CDR3 bases read: TGTGCCAGCAGCTTGAGGCAAGACACCCAGTAC. Its protein product is CASSLRQDTQY. The full CDR3 reads CASSLRQDTQYF.

Notes on this clone: Genes here carry mouse names. The read ends 1 residue shy of where the CDR3 ends; the end is completed using the germline J gene. The V and J genes are TRBV13-2 and TRBJ2-7; 9 bases match TRBD2. V trimming: 2 bases; J trimming: 7 bases; junction bases outside the gene matches: 7. Germline V gene sequence: CDR1 NNHNN, CDR2 SYGAGS (reference sequence). CDR3 length: 14 residues. The CDR3 here is CASGEGWGGREQYF. Incomplete CDR3 DNA: TGTGCCAGCGGTGAAGGCTGGGGGGGGAGAGAACAGTAC.

This clone was seen only once. Germline and genes: mouse. Coverage ceases 1 residue before the CDR3 finishes, and the germline J gene fills in the end. This chain links TRBV12-1 with TRBJ2-5; D might be TRBD1 (6 bases). V lost 4 bases and J 2 bases, leaving 12 bases between the germline ends. Germline V gene data show CDR1 as SGHSN and CDR2 as HYEKVE. The CDR3 loop spans 14 amino acids. Incomplete CDR3 DNA: TGTGCCAGCTCGCTCCAGGGGAGCCAAGACACCCAGTAC. Its translation is CASSLQGSQDTQY. From start to end, the CDR3 is CASSLQGSQDTQYF. The variable domain in full, completed from reference TRBV12-1 and TRBJ2-5, reads DSGVVQSPRHIIKEKGGRSVLTCIPISGHSNVVWYQQTLGKELKFLIQHYEKVERDKGFLPSRFSVQQFDDYHSEMNMSALELEDSAMYFCASSLQGSQDTQYFGPGTRLLVL.

With respect to this clone: Genes and germline are mouse. The read ends 1 residue before the CDR3 terminus; that terminus is restored from the germline J gene. J is TRBJ2-7 and V is TRBV4, with 11 bases matching TRBD2. CDR1 is LGHDT, CDR2 YNNKQL, per germline (reference sequence). The V segment lost 5 bases and the J segment 6 bases; nucleotides outside the gene matches: 3. The CDR3 runs to 13 residues. CDR3 bases read: TGTGCCAGCAGCCCGGGACTGGGGGTTGAACAGTAC. This sequence encodes CASSPGLGVEQY. The whole CDR3 sequence is CASSPGLGVEQYF.

Comment on this clone: Mouse gene names apply. The sequence runs out 1 residue before the end of the CDR3; the remainder is reconstructed from the germline J gene. This chain links TRBV26 with TRBJ2-2; D unresolved. Trimming cost V 2 bases and J 3 bases, with 4 bases left between them. CDR3 length equals 13 residues. The germline V gene has CDR1 KGHPV and CDR2 FQNQEV (reference sequence). The part of the CDR3 DNA that was read is TGTGCCAGCAGTCTGGTGGACACCGGGCAGCTCTAC. Its protein is CASSLVDTGQLY. The whole CDR3 is CASSLVDTGQLYF.

Of note for this clone: The germline and genes are mouse ones. The CDR3 goes on 1 residue after the read ends, and that part is filled in from the germline J gene. The chain has TRBV31 and TRBJ2-4, with 11 bases lining up with TRBD2. V trimming: 3 bases; J trimming: 0 bases; junction bases outside the gene matches: 5. This CDR3 is built from 16 residues. Germline assignment: CDR1 GKSSPN and CDR2 SITVG. CDR3 DNA (partial): TGTGCCTGGAGAGCGGGACTGGGGGCTAGTCAAAACACCTTGTAC. Translated, it gives CAWRAGLGASQNTLY. The CDR3 in its entirety is CAWRAGLGASQNTLYF.

This clone is termed medium-sized (0.01 to 0.1%). Gene names and germline match the mouse. Read data end 1 residue before the CDR3 end; the end is taken from the germline J gene. The rearrangement links TRBV12-1 to TRBJ1-4; 7 bases match TRBD1. This CDR3 comprises 14 residues. Germline values: CDR1 SGHSN, CDR2 HYEKVE. V lost 4 bases to trimming and J lost 4 bases; unmatched junction nucleotides: 5. This chain's CDR3 is CASSYRGGNERLFF. CDR3 DNA (partial): TGTGCCAGCTCCTACAGGGGTGGCAACGAAAGATTATTT.

Of note for this clone: The genes are named according to mouse. The read ends 1 residue before the CDR3 terminus; that terminus is restored from the germline J gene. V is TRBV13-2 and J is TRBJ2-5; 11 bases align to TRBD2. The trim removed 3 bases at V and 3 bases at J, leaving 3 bases unmatched. Germline V gene lookup returns CDR1 NNHNN and CDR2 SYGAGS (reference sequence). The CDR3 sequence is 15 residues long. Incomplete CDR3 DNA: TGTGCCAGCGGTGTACTGGGGGGGCTACAAGACACCCAGTAC. This codes for CASGVLGGLQDTQY. In full, the CDR3 reads CASGVLGGLQDTQYF.

This clone qualifies as medium-sized. The listed genes are named as in mouse. The read terminates 1 residue before the CDR3 end, so the remaining end is supplied by the germline J gene. The V gene is TRBV16, the J gene TRBJ2-7; 7 bases match TRBD2. In germline, CDR1 is SGHSA, CDR2 FRNQAP. V shed 4 bases and J 6 bases; nucleotides not matched to a gene: 0. This CDR3 spans 11 amino acids. The covered CDR3 bases are TGTGCAAGCAGCTACTGGGGTGAACAGTAC. Its translation: CASSYWGEQY. The whole CDR3 protein reads CASSYWGEQYF.

Worth noting for this clone: Each gene name is a mouse one. The CDR3 end lies 1 residue beyond the end of the read and is filled in from the germline J gene. V gene TRBV23 combines with J gene TRBJ2-5; the table names TRBD2, a call not compared with the DNA. The CDR3 covers 15 residues. Germline V lookup: CDR1 KGHTA, CDR2 FQNQQP. The CDR3 DNA, read in part, is TGCTCCAGCAGTCAATCCTGGGGGGGTCAAGACACCCAGTAC. Amino acids: CSSSQSWGGQDTQY. The entire CDR3 is CSSSQSWGGQDTQYF.

This clone is termed medium-sized. Gene names follow the mouse nomenclature. The read finishes 1 residue shy of the CDR3 end, and the germline J gene is used to complete it. This sequence joins TRBV26 and TRBJ2-7, with 12 bases lining up with TRBD1. Germline CDR1 is KGHPV and CDR2 is FQNQEV (reference sequence). Trimming removed 4 bases from V and 6 bases from J; junction bases left unmatched: 1. This CDR3 has 13 residues. The CDR3 DNA, read in part, is TGTGCCAGCAGTCGGGGACAGGGGGCTGAACAGTAC. This translates into CASSRGQGAEQY. The full CDR3 protein reads CASSRGQGAEQYF.

Regarding this clone: The gene names given are mouse names. Coverage ceases 1 residue before the CDR3 finishes, and the germline J gene fills in the end. This chain joins TRBV3 and TRBJ2-5; 12 bases match TRBD2. The germline gives CDR1 SNHLY, CDR2 FYNGKV (reference sequence). The V segment lost 4 bases and the J segment 5 bases; nucleotides outside the gene matches: 4. The CDR3 is made up of 15 amino acids. The CDR3 spells CASSSGLGGRDTQYF. CDR3 DNA, as far as it was read: TGTGCCAGCAGCTCGGGACTGGGGGGACGAGACACCCAGTAC.

Only one count was recorded for this clone. Gene names and germline match the mouse. Sequencing ends 1 residue short of the CDR3 end; the germline J gene provides the rest. The chain combines TRBV16 with TRBJ2-4; TRBD1 might be the D (5 bases). The CDR3 loop spans 14 amino acids. V shed 2 bases and J shed 1 base, with 7 bases lying between them. Per germline, CDR1 SGHSA and CDR2 FRNQAP. The sequenced part of the CDR3 DNA is TGTGCAAGCAGCTTACAGGGTGGTCAAAACACCTTGTAC. This codes for CASSLQGGQNTLY. The CDR3 as a whole reads CASSLQGGQNTLYF.

On this clone itself: Gene labels here are mouse ones. The read ends 1 residue early relative to the CDR3; the germline J gene fills the gap. The chain employs TRBV20 and TRBJ2-1; 7 bases agree with TRBD2. The CDR3 is 14 amino acids. In germline, CDR1 is GFQATS, CDR2 STVNSAI. J gave up 2 bases and V 0 bases, and 1 base lay outside the gene matches. The sequenced part of the CDR3 DNA is TGTGGTGCTAGGGATCTGGGGGACTATGCTGAGCAGTTC. Encoded protein: CGARDLGDYAEQF. The whole CDR3 is CGARDLGDYAEQFF.

Notes on this clone: The listed genes are named as in mouse. The read terminates 1 residue ahead of where the CDR3 ends, so the germline J gene completes it. This sequence joins TRBV5 and TRBJ2-2; D not resolved. V was shortened by 0 bases and J by 1 base, with 0 bases between the two germline ends. Germline V CDR1 and CDR2: LGHNA, YNLKQL (reference sequence). The CDR3 extends over 13 amino acids. Incomplete CDR3 DNA: TGTGCCAGCAGCCAAGAAAACACCGGGCAGCTCTAC. As protein: CASSQENTGQLY. The entire CDR3 sequence reads CASSQENTGQLYF.

A word on this clone: Germline and genes here are mouse. Sequencing ends 1 residue short of the CDR3 end; the germline J gene provides the rest. The chain carries TRBV16 and TRBJ2-4; TRBD1 matches 8 bases. The J segment lost 7 bases and the V segment lost 6 bases, leaving 6 bases of the junction unmatched. The CDR3 extends over 13 amino acids. The germline V gene has CDR1 SGHSA and CDR2 FRNQAP. CDR3 DNA (partial): TGTGCAAGCAGACCCGACAGGGGAGACACCTTGTAC. It encodes CASRPDRGDTLY. The whole CDR3 sequence is CASRPDRGDTLYF.

In the case of this clone: Gene labels here are mouse ones. Read sequence stops 1 residue before the CDR3 end, and the germline J gene provides the missing end. The chain couples TRBV12-1 to TRBJ1-2, with 7 bases that match TRBD1. The germline V gene encodes CDR1 SGHSN and CDR2 HYEKVE. CDR3 length equals 14 residues. J lost 0 bases, V lost 4 bases, and 4 bases had no gene match. CDR3 protein: CASSQRGPNSDYTF. CDR3 DNA (partial): TGTGCCAGCTCCCAGAGGGGGCCAAACTCCGACTACACC.

In this sample, this clone turned up a few times. Mouse gene names apply. The observed sequence ends 1 residue before the CDR3 terminus, with the missing tail filled in from the germline J gene. The chain uses TRBV26 and TRBJ2-7, with 10 bases fitting TRBD1. CDR1 is KGHPV, CDR2 FQNQEV, per germline (reference sequence). The CDR3 loop spans 13 amino acids. Trimming at V came to 6 bases and at J to 3 bases, leaving 2 bases not matched to a gene. Incomplete CDR3 DNA: TGTGCCAGCAGCCGGGACAGGGGCTATGAACAGTAC. The encoded protein is CASSRDRGYEQY. The whole CDR3 is CASSRDRGYEQYF.

In the case of this clone: These gene names are mouse names. The missing CDR3 end, 1 residue past where the read stops, is filled in from the germline J gene. Other DNA sequences in this specimen translate into the identical CDR3. The J gene is TRBJ2-1, the V gene TRBV26; 7 nucleotides line up with TRBD1. J gave up 4 bases and V 1 base, and 1 base lay outside the gene matches. Germline CDR1 is KGHPV and CDR2 is FQNQEV (reference sequence). This CDR3 is 14 amino acids long. The part of the CDR3 DNA that was read is TGTGCCAGCAGTCTGTGGGGACAGTATGCTGAGCAGTTC. Translating gives CASSLWGQYAEQF. The whole CDR3 sequence is CASSLWGQYAEQFF.

This clone is deemed medium-sized (0.01 to 0.1%). Gene names refer to mouse genes. The read gets to within 1 residue of the CDR3 end, and the germline J gene fills in the rest. V usage is TRBV3 and J usage is TRBJ2-4, with no clear D. The CDR3 consists of 11 residues. Between the trimmed V and J ends, which lost 0 bases and 6 bases, there was a span of 1 base. CDR1 and CDR2 (germline): SNHLY, FYNGKV (reference sequence). The CDR3 reads CASSLANTLYF. CDR3 DNA (partial): TGTGCCAGCAGCTTAGCGAACACCTTGTAC.

With regard to this clone: Genes here carry mouse names. The CDR3 is cut off 1 residue early in the read; its end comes from the germline J gene. This chain connects TRBV23 to TRBJ2-5; the tabulated D call, TRBD1, remains unverified against the DNA. Looked up from germline, CDR1 is KGHTA and CDR2 is FQNQQP. CDR3 length: 13 residues. This CDR3 reads CSSKGTGGDTQYF. CDR3 DNA (partial): TGCTCCAGCAAAGGGACAGGGGGAGACACCCAGTAC.

By share, this clone ranks as medium-sized (0.01 to 0.1%). Mouse gene names apply. The read gets to within 1 residue of the CDR3 end, and the germline J gene fills in the rest. The V gene is TRBV26, the J gene TRBJ2-7, with D perhaps TRBD1 (5 bases). The CDR3 has 13 residues. V lost 2 bases and J 4 bases, leaving 9 bases between the germline ends. Germline V gives CDR1 KGHPV, CDR2 FQNQEV (reference sequence). The CDR3 sequence is CASSLPGRYEQYF. CDR3 DNA, as far as it was read: TGTGCCAGCAGTCTGCCAGGGAGGTATGAACAGTAC. The full variable domain, in which reference TRBV26 and TRBJ2-7 provide the parts outside the CDR3, is NSKVIQTPRYLVKGQGQKAKMRCIPEKGHPVVFWYQQNKNNEFKFLINFQNQEVLQQIDMTEKRFSAECPSNSPCSLEIQSSEAGDSALYLCASSLPGRYEQYFGPGTRLTVL.